This T cell receptor (beta chain) was sequenced during a study of T cells after yellow fever vaccination. Study context: Low-cell-number fractions underwent preparation using SMART-Seq v4 Ultra Low Input.

A process of 5'RACE template switching, which added a universal primer site and UMIs, was used to make TCR cDNA. From the 5' RACE reads, TCRdb called clonotypes with MiXCR, one entry per CDR3 protein. The data contain a few hundred thousand distinct CDR3 sequences, 7.5% to 9.5% of them singletons. Trimming took off 3 bases at V and 0 bases at J, with 8 bases between the two ends. CDR1 is SQVTM, CDR2 ANQGSEA, per germline. The CDR3 has 13 residues. This clonotype was seen a handful of times. This TCR was recovered from a man younger than 35 who received the YFV17D yellow fever vaccine. The V and J genes are TRBV29-1 and TRBJ1-1; no definite D call. Material: CD4+ T cells sorted from PBMCs, obtained 5 days after the yellow fever booster vaccination. The CDR3 region is CSVDRNMNTEAFF. The CDR3 DNA reads as TGCAGCGTTGACCGAAATATGAACACTGAAGCTTTCTTT.